The 31 T cell receptor beta chains below were found in one sample sequenced in a study of blood T cell repertoires in COVID-19. Measured with immunoSEQ multiplex PCR; TCRdb has only the in-frame clones, and not every one. The profile shows 130,000 to 150,000 clones, over 75% of them singletons. Specimen: peripheral blood. These receptors originate from a man younger than 35 with COVID-19, enrolled during active disease.

A remark on this clone: Germline and junction disagree at one end, which may indicate a read error. V is TRBV2 and J is TRBJ1-4, with D hard to call. This CDR3 is 14 amino acids long. CDR1 and CDR2 from the germline V gene are SNHLY and FYNNEI. CDR3 protein: CASSVLATNEKLLF. CDR3 in DNA: TGTGCCAGCAGTGTCCTAGCAACTAATGAAAAACTGCTTTTT.

The V and J genes are TRBV7-2 and TRBJ2-1, with D possibly TRBD2 on 6 matching bases. V gave up 3 bases and J gave up 9 bases, with 12 bases separating them. Germline V lookup: CDR1 SGHTA, CDR2 FQGNSA. This CDR3 region has 13 residues. The CDR3 reads CASSFAGSFEQFF. CDR3 bases: TGTGCCAGCAGCTTCGCCGGGAGTTTTGAGCAGTTCTTC.

In DNA, the CDR3 is TGTGCCAGCAGTGGTAGGGACAGGAACACTGAAGCTTTCTTT. Translating it yields CASSGRDRNTEAFF. V is TRBV2 and J is TRBJ1-1; TRBD1 matches at 7 bases. This CDR3 comprises 14 residues. Germline V gives CDR1 SNHLY, CDR2 FYNNEI. Trimming removed 4 bases from V and 1 base from J; junction bases left unmatched: 3.

This chain links TRBV18 with TRBJ1-2, with D uncertain. Trimming removed 0 bases at V and 6 bases at J, with 14 bases between. Germline-derived CDR1 and CDR2 are KGHSH and LQKENI. The CDR3 sequence is 15 residues long. CDR3 bases: TGTGCCAGCTCACCACCGACCGAGGTGCGGAATGGCTACACCTTC. This codes for CASSPPTEVRNGYTF.

The genes are TRBV7-6 and TRBJ2-3, with 13 bases matching TRBD2. The CDR3 consists of 17 residues. The germline CDR1 and CDR2 sequences are SGHVS and FNYEAQ. Trimming at V came to 5 bases and at J to 2 bases, leaving 7 bases not matched to a gene. The CDR3 is CASSPRGLAGYTDTQYF. The CDR3 region has the DNA TGTGCCAGCAGCCCGCGGGGACTAGCGGGATACACAGATACGCAGTATTTT. Full variable domain (remainder filled in from reference TRBV7-6 and TRBJ2-3): GAGVSQSPRYKVTKRGQDVALRCDPISGHVSLYWYRQALGQGPEFLTYFNYEAQQDKSGLPNDRFSAERPEGSISTLTIQRTEQRDSAMYRCASSPRGLAGYTDTQYFGPGTRLTVL.

The rearrangement links TRBV7-2 to TRBJ2-3, with 10 bases that match TRBD2. Germline trimming cut 2 bases from V and 5 bases from J; bases unmatched to any gene: 7. This CDR3 is built from 16 residues. Germline lookup yields CDR1 SGHTA and CDR2 FQGNSA. The CDR3 DNA is TGTGCCAGCAGCTTATCTAGCGGGAGCCGCGGAGATACGCAGTATTTT. This gives the protein CASSLSSGSRGDTQYF.

The chain links TRBV21-1 to TRBJ2-5; the table's D call of TRBD1 was not tested on the DNA. TRBV21-1 is a listed pseudogene. The CDR3 spans 16 residues. Here the CDR3 reads CASSKAKQGQRETQYF. In DNA form, the CDR3 reads TGTGCCAGCAGCAAAGCCAAGCAGGGGCAGAGAGAGACCCAGTACTTC.

The genes are TRBV18 and TRBJ2-7, with D possibly matching TRBD2 (5 bases). The germline CDR1 and CDR2 sequences are KGHSH and LQKENI. CDR3 size: 12 residues. Between the trimmed V and J ends, which lost 3 bases and 5 bases, there was a span of 8 bases. The CDR3 reads CASSPIANEQYF. In DNA, the CDR3 is TGTGCCAGCTCACCGATAGCGAACGAGCAGTACTTC. The entire variable domain, with the rest obtained from reference TRBV18 and TRBJ2-7, is as follows: NAGVMQNPRHLVRRRGQEARLRCSPMKGHSHVYWYRQLPEEGLKFMVYLQKENIIDESGMPKERFSAEFPKEGPSILRIQQVVRGDSAAYFCASSPIANEQYFGPGTRLTVT.

In its sample, this clone was seen a few times. V gene TRBV5-1 combines with J gene TRBJ1-2; the D is unclear. CDR3 length: 14 residues. Germline loops: CDR1 SGHRS, CDR2 YFSETQ. V lost 1 base to trimming and J lost 7 bases, with 14 bases between them. CDR3 in DNA: TGCGCCAGCAGCTTGTCCGGGGAAGAGGGTGGCTACACCTTC. It translates to CASSLSGEEGGYTF.

The chain uses TRBV29-1 and TRBJ2-3, with D unresolved. The CDR3 is 12 amino acids. Germline assignment: CDR1 SQVTM and CDR2 ANQGSEA. V was cut by 7 bases and J by 0 bases, with 8 bases left in between. CDR3 sequence reads: CSGLRSTDTQYF. In nucleotides, the CDR3 is TGCAGCGGACTTCGTAGCACAGATACGCAGTATTTT.

This clone showed up many times. This chain joins TRBV6-2 or TRBV6-3 and TRBJ1-5; 7 bases agree with TRBD1. Trimming removed 4 bases from V and 4 bases from J; junction bases left unmatched: 7. Germline assignment: CDR1 MNHEY and CDR2 SVGEGT. The CDR3 is 15 residues long. The CDR3 coding sequence is TGTGCCAGCAGTTTCGGGACAGCCTATAATCAGCCCCAGCATTTT. This translates into CASSFGTAYNQPQHF.

This rearrangement joins TRBV7-2 to TRBJ2-2; 9 positions agree with TRBD1. Trimming took 5 bases from V and 6 from J; bases not matched to a gene: 10. The CDR3 has 16 amino acids. Germline loops: CDR1 SGHTA, CDR2 FQGNSA. The CDR3 loop reads CASSLYRGRRAGELFF. CDR3 bases: TGTGCCAGCAGCCTCTACAGGGGGCGAAGGGCCGGGGAGCTGTTTTTT.

This clone was seen only a few times. This chain uses TRBV15 with TRBJ1-2; 7 nucleotides agree with TRBD1. Germline CDR1 and CDR2: LNHNV and YYDKDF (reference sequence). The ends lost 0 bases at V and 6 bases at J; junction bases unmatched: 7. CDR3 length: 15 residues. Written as DNA, the CDR3 is TGTGCCACCAGCAGAGATTTGACAGGGTCTGATGGCTACACCTTC. This gives the protein CATSRDLTGSDGYTF. Drawing the rest from reference TRBV15 and TRBJ1-2, the complete variable domain is DAMVIQNPRYQVTQFGKPVTLSCSQTLNHNVMYWYQQKSSQAPKLLFHYYDKDFNNEADTPDNFQSRRPNTSFCFLDIRSPGLGDTAMYLCATSRDLTGSDGYTFGSGTRLTVV.

The chain links TRBV5-1 to TRBJ1-5; tentatively, D is TRBD1 (5 bases). Germline lookup yields CDR1 SGHRS and CDR2 YFSETQ. V gave up 2 bases and J gave up 7 bases, with 13 bases separating them. This CDR3 region has 14 residues. In DNA, the CDR3 is TGCGCCAGCAGCTTTGGAGGGGTGGACCAGCCCCAGCATTTT. As protein: CASSFGGVDQPQHF.

The sample holds one count of this clone. V is TRBV6-5 and J is TRBJ1-1; D not resolved. This CDR3 spans 13 amino acids. CDR1 and CDR2 (germline): MNHEY, SVGAGI. With 7 bases removed from V and 1 base from J, the gap between germline ends came to 10 bases. CDR3 residues: CASKPETNTEAFF. CDR3 nucleotides: TGTGCCAGCAAGCCGGAGACGAACACTGAAGCTTTCTTT.

The chain joins TRBV5-6 to TRBJ2-4, with 12 bases fitting TRBD1. This CDR3 has 15 amino acids. V was pared by 2 bases and J by 7 bases, with 4 bases of the junction left unmatched. The germline gives CDR1 SGHDT, CDR2 YYEEEE. The CDR3 DNA is TGTGCCAGCAGCTTCGGGACAGGGGGCGCGAACATTCAGTACTTC. Its protein is CASSFGTGGANIQYF. Complete variable domain (other parts from reference TRBV5-6 and TRBJ2-4): DAGVTQSPTHLIKTRGQQVTLRCSPKSGHDTVSWYQQALGQGPQFIFQYYEEEERQRGNFPDRFSGHQFPNYSSELNVNALLLGDSALYLCASSFGTGGANIQYFGAGTRLSVL.

The chain couples TRBV5-1 to TRBJ2-7, with 9 bases fitting TRBD1. V lost 2 bases to trimming and J lost 3 bases; unmatched junction nucleotides: 6. Germline CDR1 reads SGHRS; CDR2 reads YFSETQ. The CDR3 sequence is 15 residues long. In DNA, the CDR3 is TGCGCCAGCAGCTTTCCGGGACAGGGAGTCTACGAGCAGTACTTC. It translates to CASSFPGQGVYEQYF.

The rearrangement uses TRBV6-2 or TRBV6-3 and TRBJ1-1, with a weak D call TRBD1 (6 bases). The CDR3 is 18 amino acids. The germline CDR1 and CDR2 sequences are MNHEY and SVGEGT. Trimming removed 2 bases at V and 1 base at J, with 20 bases between. The CDR3 coding sequence is TGTGCCAGCAGTTACCCCCGAGAGGGCCAGGGACAGAACACTGAAGCTTTCTTT. Its translation: CASSYPREGQGQNTEAFF.

This chain links TRBV9 with TRBJ2-3, with 9 positions matching TRBD2. This CDR3 contains 15 residues. CDR1 is SGDLS and CDR2 is YYNGEE in the germline V gene. The ends lost 0 bases at V and 2 bases at J; junction bases unmatched: 1. The CDR3 here is CASSVGGRATDTQYF. The CDR3 nucleotides read TGTGCCAGCAGCGTAGGCGGGAGGGCCACAGATACGCAGTATTTT.

The chain has TRBV7-2 and TRBJ2-7, with D possibly matching TRBD2 (6 bases). CDR3 length: 14 residues. The germline CDR1 and CDR2 sequences are SGHTA and FQGNSA. The V gene lost 5 bases and the J gene lost 2 bases, with 13 bases spanning the gap. The CDR3 here is CASSRQTSTYEQYF. The CDR3, as DNA: TGTGCCAGCAGCCGCCAGACTAGTACCTACGAGCAGTACTTC.

V is TRBV19 and J is TRBJ2-7; tentative D call: TRBD1 (7 bases). In germline, CDR1 is LNHDA, CDR2 SQIVND (reference sequence). The V and J ends lost 6 bases and 0 bases respectively, with 15 bases between them. The CDR3 spans 15 residues. CDR3 sequence reads: CASSSPGGSSYEQYF. For the CDR3, the DNA is TGTGCCAGTAGCTCCCCAGGGGGGAGCTCCTACGAGCAGTACTTC.

This chain connects TRBV6-5 to TRBJ2-3, with D unclear. CDR1 and CDR2 (germline): MNHEY, SVGAGI. The CDR3 is 14 amino acids. V was pared by 2 bases and J by 2 bases, with 8 bases between. The DNA for the CDR3 is TGTGCCAGCAGTTACCAGGTCGACACAGATACGCAGTATTTT. It translates to CASSYQVDTDTQYF.

Sample share makes this clone medium-sized (0.01 to 0.1%). This chain links TRBV21-1 with TRBJ2-7; the DNA was not compared with TRBD2, the D call given in the table. TRBV21-1 is recorded as a pseudogene. The CDR3 is made up of 12 amino acids. The chain's CDR3 is CASSNRGGEQYF. DNA for the CDR3: TGTGCCAGCAGCAACAGAGGTGGCGAGCAGTACTTC.

The chain uses TRBV4-3 and TRBJ2-3; 7 bases match TRBD2. Germline assignment: CDR1 LGHNA and CDR2 YSLEER. The CDR3 loop spans 16 amino acids. The junction had 5 bases not matched to a gene; V was cut back by 0 bases and J by 2 bases. As DNA, the CDR3 is TGCGCCAGCAGCCAAGAGGGTAGCGGGCCCACAGATACGCAGTATTTT. It encodes CASSQEGSGPTDTQYF.

V and J are TRBV19 and TRBJ1-1; 7 nucleotides match TRBD1. The junction had 3 bases not matched to a gene; V was cut back by 5 bases and J by 3 bases. CDR1 LNHDA and CDR2 SQIVND come from the germline V gene (reference sequence). The CDR3 is 13 residues long. CDR3 sequence (DNA): TGTGCCAGTAGTCGCACAGGGGACACTGAAGCTTTCTTT. Its protein product is CASSRTGDTEAFF.

This clone was observed once. CDR3 amino acids: CASSFSGRNYEQYF. The CDR3 DNA reads TGTGCCAGCAGTTTTAGCGGACGAAACTACGAGCAGTACTTC. V usage is TRBV27 and J usage is TRBJ2-7, with D perhaps TRBD2 (6 bases). The CDR3 has 14 residues. The germline V gene encodes CDR1 MNHEY and CDR2 SMNVEV (reference sequence). Trimming took off 3 bases at V and 3 bases at J, with 12 bases between the two ends.

Only one count was recorded for this clone. The chain joins TRBV5-4 to TRBJ2-5; D is unclear. V was pared by 1 base and J by 1 base, with 8 bases between. The CDR3 spans 14 residues. CDR1 SGHNT and CDR2 YYREEE come from the germline V gene (reference sequence). CDR3 in amino acids: CASSLRRSQETQYF. The CDR3 nucleotides read TGTGCCAGCAGCTTGCGTCGGAGCCAAGAGACCCAGTACTTC.

This clone was picked up many times. The chain employs TRBV5-1 and TRBJ1-4, with TRBD1 matching over 9 bases. The CDR3 covers 14 residues. Germline CDR1 and CDR2: SGHRS and YFSETQ. Trimming cost V 4 bases and J 8 bases; bases outside gene matches: 6. The CDR3 loop reads CASSMGQGGEKLFF. The CDR3 DNA is TGCGCCAGCAGCATGGGACAGGGAGGAGAAAAACTGTTTTTT. Complete variable domain (other parts from reference TRBV5-1 and TRBJ1-4): KAGVTQTPRYLIKTRGQQVTLSCSPISGHRSVSWYQQTPGQGLQFLFEYFSETQRNKGNFPGRFSGRQFSNSRSEMNVSTLELGDSALYLCASSMGQGGEKLFFGSGTQLSVL.

This clone is a singleton in its sample. This chain connects TRBV7-2 to TRBJ2-1; 7 positions match TRBD2. Losses at the gene ends were 2 bases for V and 7 bases for J; bases not matched to a gene: 5. CDR3 length: 14 amino acids. CDR1 and CDR2 from the germline V gene are SGHTA and FQGNSA. The chain's CDR3 is CASSLLRGGNEQFF. The CDR3, as DNA: TGTGCCAGCAGCTTACTTCGCGGGGGTAATGAGCAGTTCTTC.

CDR3 sequence reads: CASSFDRGRLGSYNSPLHF. Written as DNA, the CDR3 is TGTGCCAGCAGTTTCGACAGGGGGCGCCTAGGGTCCTATAATTCACCCCTCCACTTT. This sequence joins TRBV27 and TRBJ1-6; 10 bases line up with TRBD1. The V gene end was trimmed by 3 bases and the J gene end by 1 base; junction bases not matched to a gene: 9. The length of the CDR3 is 19 residues. The V gene's germline CDR1 is MNHEY and CDR2 SMNVEV (reference sequence).

V is TRBV5-1 and J is TRBJ2-7, with D uncertain. The CDR3 runs 13 residues. Germline-derived CDR1 and CDR2 are SGHRS and YFSETQ. Trimming stripped 1 base from V and 2 bases from J, with 7 bases between. CDR3 sequence reads: CASSLTLAYEQYF. The DNA of the CDR3 is TGCGCCAGCAGCTTGACTTTGGCCTACGAGCAGTACTTC.